This T cell receptor (beta chain) appears in the sequencing data of a study of CD4 T cells in relation to SARS-CoV-2 and coronaviruses. Concerning this clone: As yet, its antigen is unknown.

The unexposed donors gave CD4+ T cells in about 2011-2018, prior to COVID-19. The cells were cultured for roughly 11 days before CD4+ T cells were isolated. Per germline, CDR1 SGHNT and CDR2 YYREEE (reference sequence). The junction had 9 bases not matched to a gene; V was cut back by 4 bases and J by 4 bases. The CDR3 is made up of 15 amino acids. Libraries were prepared by immunoSEQ multiplex PCR; TCRdb keeps only in-frame clonotypes and omits some of them. The data hold some 30,000 clones, with about 78% observed a single time. The clonotype comes from a human donor in good health. The chain couples TRBV5-4 to TRBJ2-5; 8 positions agree with TRBD1. Sequenced material: CD4+ T cells from PBMCs, cultured in vitro. The DNA for the CDR3 is TGTGCCAGCAGCAAAGGACAGGGATTGGGAGAGACCCAGTACTTC. Its protein is CASSKGQGLGETQYF. The whole variable domain, remainder taken from reference TRBV5-4 and TRBJ2-5, is ETGVTQSPTHLIKTRGQQVTLRCSSQSGHNTVSWYQQALGQGPQFIFQYYREEENGRGNFPPRFSGLQFPNYSSELNVNALELDDSALYLCASSKGQGLGETQYFGPGTRLLVL.